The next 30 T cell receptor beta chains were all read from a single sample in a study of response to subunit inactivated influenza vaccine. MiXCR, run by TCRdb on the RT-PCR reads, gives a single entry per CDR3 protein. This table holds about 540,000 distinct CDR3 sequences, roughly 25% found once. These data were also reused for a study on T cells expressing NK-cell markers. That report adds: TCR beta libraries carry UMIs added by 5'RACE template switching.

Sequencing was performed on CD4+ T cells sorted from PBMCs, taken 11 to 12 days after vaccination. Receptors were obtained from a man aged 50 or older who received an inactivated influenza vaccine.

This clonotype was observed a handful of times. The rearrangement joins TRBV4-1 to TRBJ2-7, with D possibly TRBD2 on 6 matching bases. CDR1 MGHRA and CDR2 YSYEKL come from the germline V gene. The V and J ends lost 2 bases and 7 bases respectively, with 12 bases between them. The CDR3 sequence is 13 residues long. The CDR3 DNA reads TGCGCCAGCAGCCAACTGATTCGGGGGGAGCAGTACTTC. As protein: CASSQLIRGEQYF.

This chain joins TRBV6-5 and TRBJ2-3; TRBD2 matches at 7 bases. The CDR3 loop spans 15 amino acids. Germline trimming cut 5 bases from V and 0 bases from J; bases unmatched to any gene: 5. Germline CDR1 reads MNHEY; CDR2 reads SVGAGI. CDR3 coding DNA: TGTGCCAGCAGTAACCGGGGGGACAGCACAGATACGCAGTATTTT. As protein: CASSNRGDSTDTQYF.

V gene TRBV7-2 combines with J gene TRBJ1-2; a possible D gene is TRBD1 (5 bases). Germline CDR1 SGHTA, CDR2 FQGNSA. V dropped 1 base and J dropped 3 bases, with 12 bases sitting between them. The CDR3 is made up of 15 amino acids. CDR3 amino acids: CASSLVPGTDYGYTF. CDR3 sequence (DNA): TGTGCCAGCAGCTTAGTTCCCGGGACTGACTATGGCTACACCTTC.

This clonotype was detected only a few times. Here the CDR3 DNA reads TGTGCCAGCAGCATACTAGCGGCTTACAATGAGCAGTTCTTC. Residues: CASSILAAYNEQFF. The chain combines TRBV21-1 with TRBJ2-1; the table's D call, TRBD2, was not checked against the DNA. TRBV21-1 is a pseudogene. The CDR3 sequence is 14 residues long.

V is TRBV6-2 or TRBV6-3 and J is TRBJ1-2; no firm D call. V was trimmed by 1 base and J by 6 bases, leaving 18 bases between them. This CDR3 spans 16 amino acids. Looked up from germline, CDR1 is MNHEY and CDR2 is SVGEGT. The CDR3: CASSYFGPFGRDGYTF. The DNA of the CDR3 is TGTGCCAGCAGTTACTTCGGACCTTTTGGAAGAGATGGCTACACCTTC.

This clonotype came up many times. CDR3 DNA: TGCAGTGCTAGAGATGGAGGGGGAACAGATACGCAGTATTTT. Residues: CSARDGGGTDTQYF. The chain employs TRBV20-1 and TRBJ2-3; the D gene could be TRBD1 or TRBD2 (6 bases each). The V end lost 0 bases, the J end lost 3 bases, and 10 bases lay between the germline ends. Germline V gene sequence: CDR1 DFQATT, CDR2 SNEGSKA (reference sequence). This CDR3 comprises 14 residues.

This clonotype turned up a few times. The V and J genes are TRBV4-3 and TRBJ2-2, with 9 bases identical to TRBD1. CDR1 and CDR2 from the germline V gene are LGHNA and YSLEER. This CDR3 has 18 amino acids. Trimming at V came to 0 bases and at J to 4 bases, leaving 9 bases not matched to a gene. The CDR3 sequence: CASSQEPFGQGTTGELFF. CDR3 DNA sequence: TGCGCCAGCAGCCAAGAACCATTCGGACAGGGGACCACCGGGGAGCTGTTTTTT.

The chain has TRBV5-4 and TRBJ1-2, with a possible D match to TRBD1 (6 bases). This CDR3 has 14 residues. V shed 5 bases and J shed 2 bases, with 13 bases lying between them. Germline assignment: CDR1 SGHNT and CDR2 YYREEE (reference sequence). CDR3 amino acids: CASRDQDSNYGYTF. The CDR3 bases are TGTGCCAGCAGGGACCAGGACAGCAACTATGGCTACACCTTC.

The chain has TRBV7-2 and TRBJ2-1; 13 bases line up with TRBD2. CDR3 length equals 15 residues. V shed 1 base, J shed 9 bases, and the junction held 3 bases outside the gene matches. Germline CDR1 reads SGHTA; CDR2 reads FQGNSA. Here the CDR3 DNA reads TGTGCCAGCAGCTTAGAGGGACTAGCGGGAATTGAGCAGTTCTTC. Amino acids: CASSLEGLAGIEQFF.

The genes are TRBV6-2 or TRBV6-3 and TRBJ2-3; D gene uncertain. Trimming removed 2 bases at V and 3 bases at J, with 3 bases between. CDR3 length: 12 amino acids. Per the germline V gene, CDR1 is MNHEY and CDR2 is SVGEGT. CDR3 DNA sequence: TGTGCCAGCAGTTACGAGACAGATACGCAGTATTTT. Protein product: CASSYETDTQYF.

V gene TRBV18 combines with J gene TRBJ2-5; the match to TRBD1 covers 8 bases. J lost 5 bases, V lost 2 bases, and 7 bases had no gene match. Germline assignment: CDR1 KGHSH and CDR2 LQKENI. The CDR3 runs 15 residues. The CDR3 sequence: CASSPADRERETQYF. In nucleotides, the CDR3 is TGTGCCAGCTCACCAGCGGACAGGGAGCGTGAGACCCAGTACTTC.

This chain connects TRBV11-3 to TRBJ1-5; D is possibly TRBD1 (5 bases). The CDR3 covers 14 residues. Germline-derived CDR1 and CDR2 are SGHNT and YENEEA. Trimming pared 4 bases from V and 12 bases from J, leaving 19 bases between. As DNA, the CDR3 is TGTGCCAGCAGCTCTGAGAGGGGTCAAAGACTCCAGCATTTT. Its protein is CASSSERGQRLQHF.

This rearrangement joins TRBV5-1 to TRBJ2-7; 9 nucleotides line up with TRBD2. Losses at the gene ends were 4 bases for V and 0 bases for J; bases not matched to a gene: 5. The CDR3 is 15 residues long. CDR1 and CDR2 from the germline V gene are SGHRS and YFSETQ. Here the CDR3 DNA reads TGCGCCAGCAGCGTTAGCGGGGGTAGCTCCTACGAGCAGTACTTC. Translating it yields CASSVSGGSSYEQYF.

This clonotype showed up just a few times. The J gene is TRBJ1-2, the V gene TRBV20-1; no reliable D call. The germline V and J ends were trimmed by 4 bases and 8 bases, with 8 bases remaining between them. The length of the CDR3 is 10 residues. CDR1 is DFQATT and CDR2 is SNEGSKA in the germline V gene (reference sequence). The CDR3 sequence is CSATVRGYTF. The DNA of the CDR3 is TGCAGTGCTACCGTGAGAGGCTACACCTTC.

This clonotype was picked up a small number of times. CDR3 amino acids: CASGTTGQRLSEELFF. The CDR3 nucleotides read TGTGCCAGCGGTACGACGGGACAAAGGTTATCCGAGGAGCTGTTTTTT. The chain joins TRBV28 to TRBJ2-2; maybe TRBD1 (6 bases). Between the trimmed V and J ends, which lost 8 bases and 10 bases, there was a span of 26 bases. Germline assignment: CDR1 MDHEN and CDR2 SYDVKM. The CDR3 consists of 16 residues.

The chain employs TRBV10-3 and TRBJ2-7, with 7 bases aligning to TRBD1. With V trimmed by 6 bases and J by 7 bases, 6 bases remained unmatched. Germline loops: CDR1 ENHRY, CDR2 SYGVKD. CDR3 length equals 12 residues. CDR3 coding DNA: TGTGCCATCAGCGACAGGGTGGGGGAGCAGTACTTC. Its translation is CAISDRVGEQYF.

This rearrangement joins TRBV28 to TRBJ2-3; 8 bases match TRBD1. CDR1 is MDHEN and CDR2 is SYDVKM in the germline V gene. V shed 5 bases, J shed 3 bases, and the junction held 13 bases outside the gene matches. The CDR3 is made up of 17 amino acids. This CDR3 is CASSLVTGGYGTDTQYF. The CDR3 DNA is TGTGCCAGCAGTCTGGTTACAGGGGGTTACGGGACAGATACGCAGTATTTT.

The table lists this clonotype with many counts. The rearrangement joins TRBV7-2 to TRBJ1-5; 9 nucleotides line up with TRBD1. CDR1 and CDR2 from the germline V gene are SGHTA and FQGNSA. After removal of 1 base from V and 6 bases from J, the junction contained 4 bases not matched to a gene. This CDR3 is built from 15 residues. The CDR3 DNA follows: TGTGCCAGCAGCTTAGGGGGGACAGGGAGTCAGCCCCAGCATTTT. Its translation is CASSLGGTGSQPQHF. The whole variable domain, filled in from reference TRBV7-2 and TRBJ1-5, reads GAGVSQSPSNKVTEKGKDVELRCDPISGHTALYWYRQSLGQGLEFLIYFQGNSAPDKSGLPSDRFSAERTGGSVSTLTIQRTQQEDSAVYLCASSLGGTGSQPQHFGDGTRLSIL.

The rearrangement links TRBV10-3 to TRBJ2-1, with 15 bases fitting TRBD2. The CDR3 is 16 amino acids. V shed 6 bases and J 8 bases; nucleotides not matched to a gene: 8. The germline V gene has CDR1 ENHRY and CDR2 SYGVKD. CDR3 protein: CAIRGTSGGRDHEQFF. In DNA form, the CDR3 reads TGTGCCATCAGGGGGACTAGCGGGGGGAGGGACCATGAGCAGTTCTTC.

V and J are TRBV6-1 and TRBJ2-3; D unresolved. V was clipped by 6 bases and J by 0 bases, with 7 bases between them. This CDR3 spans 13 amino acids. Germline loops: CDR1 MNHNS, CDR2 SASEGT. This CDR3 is CASRPHSTDTQYF. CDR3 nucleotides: TGTGCCAGCAGGCCCCACAGCACAGATACGCAGTATTTT.

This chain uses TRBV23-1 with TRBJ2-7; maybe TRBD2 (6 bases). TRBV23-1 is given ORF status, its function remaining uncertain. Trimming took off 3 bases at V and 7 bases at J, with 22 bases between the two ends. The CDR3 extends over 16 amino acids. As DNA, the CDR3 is TGCGCCAGCAGTCATTTCCCGGGTTCTGACGCGGGGGAGCAGTACTTC. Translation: CASSHFPGSDAGEQYF.

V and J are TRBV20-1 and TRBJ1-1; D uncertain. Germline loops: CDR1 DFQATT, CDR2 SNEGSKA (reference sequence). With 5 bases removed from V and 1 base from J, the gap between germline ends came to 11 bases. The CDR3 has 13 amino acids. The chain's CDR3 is CSAAQAPNTEAFF. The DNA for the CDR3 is TGCAGTGCTGCCCAAGCTCCGAACACTGAAGCTTTCTTT.

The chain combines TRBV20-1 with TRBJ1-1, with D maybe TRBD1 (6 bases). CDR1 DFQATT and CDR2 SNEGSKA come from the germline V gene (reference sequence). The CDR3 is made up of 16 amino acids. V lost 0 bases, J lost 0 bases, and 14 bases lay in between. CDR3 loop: CSARDLGQLMNTEAFF. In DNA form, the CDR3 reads TGCAGTGCTAGAGATTTAGGACAGCTCATGAACACTGAAGCTTTCTTT.

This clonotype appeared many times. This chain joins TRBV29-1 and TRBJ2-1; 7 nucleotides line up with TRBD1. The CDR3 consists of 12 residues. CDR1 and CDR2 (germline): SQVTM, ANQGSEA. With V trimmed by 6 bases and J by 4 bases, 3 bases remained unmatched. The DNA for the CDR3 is TGCAGCGTCCCGGGACAGTACAATGAGCAGTTCTTC. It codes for CSVPGQYNEQFF.

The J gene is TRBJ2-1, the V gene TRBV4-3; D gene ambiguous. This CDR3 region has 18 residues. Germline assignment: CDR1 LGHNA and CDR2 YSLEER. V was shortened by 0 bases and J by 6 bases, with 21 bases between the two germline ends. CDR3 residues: CASSQDRLGSGARNEQFF. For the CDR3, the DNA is TGCGCCAGCAGCCAAGATCGGCTAGGTTCCGGAGCCCGCAATGAGCAGTTCTTC.

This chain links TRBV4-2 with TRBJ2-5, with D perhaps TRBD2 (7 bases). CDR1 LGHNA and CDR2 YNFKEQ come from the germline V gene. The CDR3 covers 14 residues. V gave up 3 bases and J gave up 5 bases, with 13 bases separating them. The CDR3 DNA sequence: TGTGCCAGCAGCCAGGGGGGGGCGAGGGAGACCCAGTACTTC. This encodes CASSQGGARETQYF.

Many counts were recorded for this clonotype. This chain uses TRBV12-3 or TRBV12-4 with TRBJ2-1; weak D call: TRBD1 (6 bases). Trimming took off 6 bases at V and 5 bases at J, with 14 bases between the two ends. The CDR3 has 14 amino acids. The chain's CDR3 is CASSKSGQNNEQFF. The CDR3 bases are TGTGCCAGCAGCAAGAGCGGACAGAACAATGAGCAGTTCTTC.

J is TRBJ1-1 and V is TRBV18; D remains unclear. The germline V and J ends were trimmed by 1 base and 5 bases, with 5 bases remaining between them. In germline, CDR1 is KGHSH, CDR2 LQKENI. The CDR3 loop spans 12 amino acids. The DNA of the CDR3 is TGTGCCAGCTCACCACGGGAGACTGAAGCTTTCTTT. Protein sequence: CASSPRETEAFF.

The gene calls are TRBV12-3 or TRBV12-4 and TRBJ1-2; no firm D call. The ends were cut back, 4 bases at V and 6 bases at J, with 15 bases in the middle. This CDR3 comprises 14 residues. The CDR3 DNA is TGTGCCAGCAGTTATCAAGGAGGAGTCGATGGCTACACCTTC. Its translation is CASSYQGGVDGYTF.

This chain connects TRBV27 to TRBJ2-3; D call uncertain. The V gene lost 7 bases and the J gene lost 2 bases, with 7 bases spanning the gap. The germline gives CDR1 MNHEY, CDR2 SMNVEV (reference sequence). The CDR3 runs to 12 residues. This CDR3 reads CASTSFTDTQYF. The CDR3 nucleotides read TGTGCCAGCACCTCTTTCACAGATACGCAGTATTTT.